A selection of T cell receptor beta chains follows, all from one sample in a study of blood T cell repertoires in COVID-19. Some clones are missing from TCRdb's copy, which holds only in-frame ones; the method was immunoSEQ multiplex PCR. Of 150,000 or so clones listed, 70% to 85% are singletons. Sequencing was carried out using peripheral blood. These TCRs come from a woman in her forties or fifties with acute or convalescent COVID-19. CDR3s include the opening cysteine and the closing phenylalanine or tryptophan. Each record gives: CDR3 length, clone size, J gene, D gene, V gene, CDR3 protein, CDR3 DNA. A D gene is named only where the DNA matches it firmly. Part of the rows lack a size; the others show once, few, many or a class for expanded clones.

13 | . | TRBJ1-1 | . | TRBV12-3/TRBV12-4 | CASSLMGRAEAFF | TGTGCCAGCAGTTTAATGGGGAGGGCTGAAGCTTTCTTT
11 | . | TRBJ1-2 | . | TRBV7-2 | CASSIGAGYTF | TGTGCCAGCAGCATCGGTGCCGGCTACACCTTC
13 | few | TRBJ2-7 | TRBD1 | TRBV5-6 | CASSWTGGHEQYF | TGTGCCAGCAGCTGGACAGGGGGCCACGAGCAGTACTTC
15 | . | TRBJ2-1 | TRBD2 | TRBV7-3 | CASSAELAGGDEQFF | TGTGCCAGCAGCGCAGAATTAGCGGGAGGGGATGAGCAGTTCTTC
14 | . | TRBJ2-5 | . | TRBV11-2 | CASSLDRGGETQYF | TGTGCCAGCAGCTTAGATAGGGGCGGAGAGACCCAGTACTTC
12 | . | TRBJ1-2 | . | TRBV7-2 | CASSQDSYGYTF | TGTGCCAGCAGCCAGGACAGCTATGGCTACACCTTC
14 | . | TRBJ1-2 | TRBD1 | TRBV5-1 | CASSLGQGINGYTF | TGCGCCAGCAGCCTCGGACAGGGCATCAATGGCTACACCTTC
15 | . | TRBJ2-7 | TRBD2 | TRBV5-6 | CASSPRGLAIDEQYF | TGTGCCAGCAGCCCCAGAGGACTAGCGATCGACGAGCAGTACTTC
15 | . | TRBJ2-7 | TRBD1 | TRBV5-5 | CASSLEGATHYEQYF | TGTGCCAGCAGCTTGGAGGGGGCCACCCACTACGAGCAGTACTTC
16 | . | TRBJ2-3 | . | TRBV6-6 | CASSGGLGGSMATQYF | TGTGCCAGCAGTGGAGGACTAGGGGGGAGTATGGCTACGCAGTATTTT
15 | . | TRBJ1-4 | . | TRBV15 | CATMRGRGMDEKLFF | TGTGCCACCATGCGGGGGCGGGGCATGGATGAAAAACTGTTTTTT
16 | few | TRBJ2-3 | . | TRBV29-1 | CSVEGAGVVGTDTQYF | TGCAGCGTTGAGGGGGCGGGGGTCGTTGGCACAGATACGCAGTATTTT
14 | . | TRBJ1-2 | TRBD1 | TRBV9 | CASSVTTGDYGYTF | TGTGCCAGCAGCGTGACTACAGGGGACTATGGCTACACCTTC
15 | . | TRBJ1-4 | . | TRBV3-1/TRBV3-2 | CASRLGTRDYEKLFF | TGTGCCAGCAGGCTCGGGACACGGGATTATGAAAAACTGTTTTTT
16 | once | TRBJ1-2 | . | TRBV4-2 | CASSPGSQDGFVGYTF | TGTGCCAGCAGCCCTGGGAGCCAGGATGGTTTCGTGGGCTACACCTTC
16 | . | TRBJ1-2 | TRBD1 | TRBV7-2 | CASSPGQGAIWVGYTF | TGTGCCAGCAGCCCCGGACAGGGGGCGATTTGGGTTGGCTACACCTTC